These T cell receptor beta chains were read from a single sample in a study of identical twins. In TCRdb, the 5' RACE reads were re-called with MiXCR into one record per CDR3 protein. The data contain fewer than 900,000 distinct CDR3 sequences, less than 25% of them seen just once; the ten biggest clones take up about 4.5%. The same sample was also studied in work on T cells expressing NK-cell markers.

Specimen: PBMCs. The receptors derive from a woman younger than 35 in good health. CDR3s leave out the opening cysteine and the closing phenylalanine or tryptophan. Each record gives: V gene, J gene, CDR3 protein.

>TRBV12-3/TRBV12-4|TRBJ2-3
ASSPWVLDTQY
>TRBV7-2|TRBJ2-1
ASSIRSLTYNEQF
>TRBV25-1|TRBJ1-1
ASSEARGLSQTEAF
>TRBV20-1|TRBJ2-5
SARDTASHIETQY
>TRBV20-1|TRBJ1-6
SAPEATNSPLH
>TRBV13|TRBJ1-2
ASSFPSDGPSHT
>TRBV5-1|TRBJ2-7
ASSPGWGSSYEQY
>TRBV20-1|TRBJ2-5
SALQGWGETQY
>TRBV6-1|TRBJ1-5
ASSEDQTGAQH
>TRBV20-1|TRBJ1-2
SARVPSLHGGYT
>TRBV20-1|TRBJ2-1
SARASGTLGEQF
>TRBV7-2|TRBJ2-7
ASSRQSGLQY
>TRBV10-3|TRBJ2-7
AISQPLAGPGYEQY
>TRBV20-1|TRBJ1-5
SASRPPQH
>TRBV7-6|TRBJ1-1
ASSPGGLGTEAF
>TRBV29-1|TRBJ2-1
SVEDLQGAYNEQF
>TRBV7-6|TRBJ2-5
ASSQGKETQY
>TRBV6-5|TRBJ2-6
ASSYSASGGSGANVLT
>TRBV9|TRBJ1-1
ASSGTGEAEAF
>TRBV12-3/TRBV12-4|TRBJ2-4
ASSLGISSGKSSLAKNIQY
>TRBV20-1|TRBJ2-1
SARDLGGSYNEQF
>TRBV6-1|TRBJ2-4
ASCSGNKNIQY
>TRBV20-1|TRBJ1-2
SASLGPT
>TRBV7-9|TRBJ2-7
ASSLGVREVEQY
>TRBV6-6|TRBJ1-5
ASSGDRATPQH
>TRBV19|TRBJ2-7
ASSGSSGYEQY
>TRBV20-1|TRBJ2-3
SAGQGAKDTQY
>TRBV2|TRBJ2-7
ASTRGSYGSHEQY
>TRBV6-1|TRBJ2-7
ASRGLVKGEQY
>TRBV4-3|TRBJ2-3
ASSQDGLAGGPGDTQY
>TRBV12-3/TRBV12-4|TRBJ2-2
ASSRTSSGELF
>TRBV11-1|TRBJ2-7
ASSSGSQGEQY
>TRBV15|TRBJ1-1
ATSMGRGTEAF
>TRBV20-1|TRBJ2-5
SADGGRETKETQY
>TRBV15|TRBJ2-7
ATGQGFDYEQY
>TRBV15|TRBJ1-2
ATSSGDYGYT
>TRBV7-6|TRBJ2-7
ASSQTSGRREQY
>TRBV5-5|TRBJ2-7
ASSSASKQY
>TRBV6-5|TRBJ2-3
ASSYSSAGGTNTQY
>TRBV19|TRBJ2-1
ASSIVGSYNEQF
>TRBV9|TRBJ2-7
ASSVALAGTEQY
>TRBV12-3/TRBV12-4|TRBJ2-2
ASKNRDFNTGELF
>TRBV30|TRBJ1-4
ACQGAVNEKLF
>TRBV29-1|TRBJ2-3
SVAGLATDTQY
>TRBV5-1|TRBJ2-3
ASSLGGLAGAVTDTQY
>TRBV2|TRBJ2-7
ASIGGRLGEQY
>TRBV5-1|TRBJ2-7
ASSLQGKEQY